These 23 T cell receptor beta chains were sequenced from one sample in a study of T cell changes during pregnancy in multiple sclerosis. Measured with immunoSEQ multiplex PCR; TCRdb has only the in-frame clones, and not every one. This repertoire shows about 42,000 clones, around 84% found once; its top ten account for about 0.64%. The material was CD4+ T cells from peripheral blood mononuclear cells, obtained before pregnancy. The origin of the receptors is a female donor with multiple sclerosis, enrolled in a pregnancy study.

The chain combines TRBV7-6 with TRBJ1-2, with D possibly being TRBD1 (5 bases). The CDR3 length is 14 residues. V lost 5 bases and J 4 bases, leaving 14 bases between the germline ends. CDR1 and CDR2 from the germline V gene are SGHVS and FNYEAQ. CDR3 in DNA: TGTGCCAGCAGCCCGATTTTTGACAGCTATGGCTACACCTTC. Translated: CASSPIFDSYGYTF.

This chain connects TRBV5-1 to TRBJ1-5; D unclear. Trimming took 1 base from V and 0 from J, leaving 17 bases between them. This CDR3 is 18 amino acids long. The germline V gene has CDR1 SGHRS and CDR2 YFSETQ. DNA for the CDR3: TGCGCCAGCAGCTTGCGTTCCCCAACACAGTTTAGCAATCAGCCCCAGCATTTT. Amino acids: CASSLRSPTQFSNQPQHF.

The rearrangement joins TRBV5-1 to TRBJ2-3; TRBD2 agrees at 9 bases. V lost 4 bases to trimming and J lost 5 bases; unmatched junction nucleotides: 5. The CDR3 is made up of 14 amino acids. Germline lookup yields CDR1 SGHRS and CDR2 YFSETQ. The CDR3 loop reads CASSRRLAEDTQYF. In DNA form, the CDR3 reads TGCGCCAGCAGCAGGAGACTAGCGGAAGATACGCAGTATTTT.

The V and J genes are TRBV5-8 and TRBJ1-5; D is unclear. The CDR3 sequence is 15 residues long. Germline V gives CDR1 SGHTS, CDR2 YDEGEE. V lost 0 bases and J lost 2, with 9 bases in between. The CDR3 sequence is CASSLGNSGNQPQHF. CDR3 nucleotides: TGTGCCAGCAGCTTGGGGAATAGCGGCAATCAGCCCCAGCATTTT.

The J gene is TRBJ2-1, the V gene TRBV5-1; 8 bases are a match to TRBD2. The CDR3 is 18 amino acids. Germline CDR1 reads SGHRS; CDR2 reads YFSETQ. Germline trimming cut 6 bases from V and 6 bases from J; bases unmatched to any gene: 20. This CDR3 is CASTNLLSRAGGRNEQFF. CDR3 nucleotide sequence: TGCGCCAGCACCAACCTACTTTCCAGGGCGGGAGGACGCAATGAGCAGTTCTTC.

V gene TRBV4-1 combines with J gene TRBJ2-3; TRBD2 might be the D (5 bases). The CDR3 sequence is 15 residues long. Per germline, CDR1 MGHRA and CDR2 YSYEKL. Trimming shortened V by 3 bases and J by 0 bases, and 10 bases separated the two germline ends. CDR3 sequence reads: CASSQGVFSTDTQYF. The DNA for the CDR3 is TGCGCCAGCAGCCAGGGAGTATTTAGCACAGATACGCAGTATTTT.

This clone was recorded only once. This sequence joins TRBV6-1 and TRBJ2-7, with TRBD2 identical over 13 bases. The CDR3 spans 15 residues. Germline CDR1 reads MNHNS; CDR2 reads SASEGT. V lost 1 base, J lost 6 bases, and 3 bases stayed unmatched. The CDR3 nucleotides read TGTGCCAGCAGTGAAGGGAGACTAGCGGGAGGCGAGCAGTACTTC. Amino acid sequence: CASSEGRLAGGEQYF.

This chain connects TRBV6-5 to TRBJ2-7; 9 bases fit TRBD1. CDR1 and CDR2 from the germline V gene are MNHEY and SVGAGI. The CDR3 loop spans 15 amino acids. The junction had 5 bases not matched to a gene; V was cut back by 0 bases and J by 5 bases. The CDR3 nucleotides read TGTGCCAGCAGTTACTCCGGGGACAGGGCCCACGAGCAGTACTTC. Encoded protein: CASSYSGDRAHEQYF.

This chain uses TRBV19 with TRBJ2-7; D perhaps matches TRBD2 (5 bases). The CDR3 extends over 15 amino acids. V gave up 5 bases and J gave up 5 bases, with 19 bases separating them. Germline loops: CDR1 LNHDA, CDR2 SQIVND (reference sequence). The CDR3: CASSPQASGRDEQYF. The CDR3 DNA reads TGTGCCAGTAGTCCCCAAGCCTCCGGGCGGGACGAGCAGTACTTC. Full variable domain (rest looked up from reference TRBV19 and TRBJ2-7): DGGITQSPKYLFRKEGQNVTLSCEQNLNHDAMYWYRQDPGQGLRLIYYSQIVNDFQKGDIAEGYSVSREKKESFPLTVTSAQKNPTAFYLCASSPQASGRDEQYFGPGTRLTVT.

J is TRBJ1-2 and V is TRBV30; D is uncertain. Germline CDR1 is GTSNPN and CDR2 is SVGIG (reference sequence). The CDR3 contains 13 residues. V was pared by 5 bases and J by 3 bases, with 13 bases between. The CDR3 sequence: CAWFDRTDYGYTF. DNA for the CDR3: TGTGCCTGGTTTGACCGGACTGACTATGGCTACACCTTC.

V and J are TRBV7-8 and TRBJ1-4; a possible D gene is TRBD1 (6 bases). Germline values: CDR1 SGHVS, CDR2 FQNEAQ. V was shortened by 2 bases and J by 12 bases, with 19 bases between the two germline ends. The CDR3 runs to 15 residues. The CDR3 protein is CASSLLGAPVGELFF. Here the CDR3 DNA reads TGTGCCAGCAGCTTACTGGGGGCCCCAGTCGGGGAACTGTTTTTT.

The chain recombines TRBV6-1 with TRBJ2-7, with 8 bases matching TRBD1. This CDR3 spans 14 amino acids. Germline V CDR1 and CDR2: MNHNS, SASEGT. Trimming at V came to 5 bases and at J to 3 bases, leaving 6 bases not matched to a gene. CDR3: CASSPTGDLYEQYF. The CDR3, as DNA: TGTGCCAGCAGTCCGACAGGGGACCTCTACGAGCAGTACTTC.

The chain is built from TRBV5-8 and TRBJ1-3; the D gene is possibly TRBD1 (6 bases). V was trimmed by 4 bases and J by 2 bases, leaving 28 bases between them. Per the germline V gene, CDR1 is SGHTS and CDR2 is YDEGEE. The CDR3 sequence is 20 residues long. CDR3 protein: CASSHHVLTPGRGTGNTIYF. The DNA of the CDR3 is TGTGCCAGCAGCCACCACGTTTTAACTCCCGGCAGGGGCACTGGAAACACCATATATTTT. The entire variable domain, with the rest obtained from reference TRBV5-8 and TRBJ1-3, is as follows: EAGVTQSPTHLIKTRGQQATLRCSPISGHTSVYWYQQALGLGLQFLLWYDEGEERNRGNFPPRFSGRQFPNYSSELNVNALELEDSALYLCASSHHVLTPGRGTGNTIYFGEGSWLTVV.

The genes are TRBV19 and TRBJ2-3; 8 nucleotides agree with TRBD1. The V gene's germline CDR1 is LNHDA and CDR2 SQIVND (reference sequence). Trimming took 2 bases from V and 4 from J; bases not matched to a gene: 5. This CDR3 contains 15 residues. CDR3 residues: CASSIRGTGSDTQYF. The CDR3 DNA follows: TGTGCCAGTAGTATAAGGGGGACAGGTTCAGATACGCAGTATTTT.

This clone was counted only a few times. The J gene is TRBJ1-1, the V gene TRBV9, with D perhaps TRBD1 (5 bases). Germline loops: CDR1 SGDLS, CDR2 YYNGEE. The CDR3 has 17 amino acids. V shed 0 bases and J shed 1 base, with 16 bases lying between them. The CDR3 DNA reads TGTGCCAGCAGCGTAGGCATTTGGGGGAGGGAGAACACTGAAGCTTTCTTT. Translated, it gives CASSVGIWGRENTEAFF.

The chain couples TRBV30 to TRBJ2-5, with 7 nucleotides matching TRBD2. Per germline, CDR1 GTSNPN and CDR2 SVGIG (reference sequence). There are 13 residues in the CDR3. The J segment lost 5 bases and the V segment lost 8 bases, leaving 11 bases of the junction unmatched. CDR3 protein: CARSSGMRETQYF. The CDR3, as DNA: TGTGCCCGGTCGAGCGGGATGCGGGAGACCCAGTACTTC.

CDR3 loop: CASSLGNRGHAEAFF. DNA of the CDR3: TGTGCCAGCAGCCTAGGTAACAGGGGGCACGCTGAAGCTTTCTTT. V gene TRBV7-2 combines with J gene TRBJ1-1, with 9 bases aligning to TRBD1. The junction had 10 bases not matched to a gene; V was cut back by 5 bases and J by 6 bases. Germline V CDR1 and CDR2: SGHTA, FQGNSA. The CDR3 sequence is 15 residues long.

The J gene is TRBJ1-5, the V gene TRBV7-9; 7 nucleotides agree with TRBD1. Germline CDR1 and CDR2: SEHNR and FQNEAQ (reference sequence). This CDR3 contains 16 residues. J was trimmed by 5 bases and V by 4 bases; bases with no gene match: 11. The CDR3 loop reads CASSSTTGRKDQPQHF. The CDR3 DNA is TGTGCCAGCAGCTCCACGACAGGGCGGAAAGATCAGCCCCAGCATTTT.

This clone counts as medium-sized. CDR3 nucleotides: TGCGCCAGCAGCTTGATTACCGCACAACACTATGGCTACACCTTC. Translating it yields CASSLITAQHYGYTF. The chain couples TRBV5-1 to TRBJ1-2, with D uncertain. V dropped 1 base and J dropped 3 bases, with 13 bases sitting between them. This CDR3 comprises 15 residues. The V gene's germline CDR1 is SGHRS and CDR2 YFSETQ.

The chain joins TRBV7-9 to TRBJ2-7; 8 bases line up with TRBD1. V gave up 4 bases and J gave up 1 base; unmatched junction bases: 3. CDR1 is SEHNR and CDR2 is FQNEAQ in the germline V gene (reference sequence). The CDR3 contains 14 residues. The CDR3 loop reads CASSSDRGSYEQYF. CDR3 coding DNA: TGTGCCAGCAGCTCAGACAGGGGATCCTACGAGCAGTACTTC.

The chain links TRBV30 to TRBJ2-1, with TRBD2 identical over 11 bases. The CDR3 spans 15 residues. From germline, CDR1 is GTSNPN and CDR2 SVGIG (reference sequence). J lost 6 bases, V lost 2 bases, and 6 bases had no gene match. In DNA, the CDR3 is TGTGCCTGGAGTCGTACTAGCGGGGGACTCAATGAGCAGTTCTTC. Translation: CAWSRTSGGLNEQFF.

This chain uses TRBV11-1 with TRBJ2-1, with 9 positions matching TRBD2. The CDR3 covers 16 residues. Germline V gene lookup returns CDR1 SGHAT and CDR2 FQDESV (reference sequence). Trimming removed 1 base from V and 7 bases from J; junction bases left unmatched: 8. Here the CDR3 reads CASSLGQPSGVNEQFF. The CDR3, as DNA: TGTGCCAGCAGCTTAGGCCAGCCTAGCGGGGTTAATGAGCAGTTCTTC.

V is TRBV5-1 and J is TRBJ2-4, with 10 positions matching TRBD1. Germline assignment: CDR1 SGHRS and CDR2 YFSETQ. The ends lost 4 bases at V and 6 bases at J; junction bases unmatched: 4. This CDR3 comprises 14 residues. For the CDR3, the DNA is TGCGCCAGCAGCCCGGACAGGGGGGCAAACATTCAGTACTTC. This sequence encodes CASSPDRGANIQYF.